Listed here are 5 T cell receptor beta chains from one sample, sequenced in a study of blood T cell repertoires in COVID-19. The method was immunoSEQ multiplex PCR; TCRdb's version includes in-frame clones alone and lacks a portion of them. Of about 250,000 clones listed, roughly 85% are singletons. Specimen: PBMCs or T cells enriched from blood (not recorded which). The receptors originated from a woman aged 25-40 years who had recovered from COVID-19.

The chain combines TRBV24-1 with TRBJ2-3; D uncertain. Germline assignment: CDR1 KGHDR and CDR2 SFDVKD. Between the trimmed V and J ends, which lost 4 bases and 8 bases, there was a span of 6 bases. The CDR3 sequence is 11 residues long. The chain's CDR3 is CATSDLFTQYF. The CDR3 region has the DNA TGTGCCACCAGTGACCTTTTTACGCAGTATTTT.

V and J are TRBV19 and TRBJ2-7; tentative D call: TRBD2 (5 bases). The germline V gene has CDR1 LNHDA and CDR2 SQIVND (reference sequence). V lost 9 bases to trimming and J lost 2 bases, with 17 bases between them. The CDR3 loop spans 14 amino acids. The CDR3 reads CASDTGVPPYEQYF. The CDR3 nucleotides read TGTGCCAGCGACACCGGGGTCCCCCCCTACGAGCAGTACTTC.

In this sample, this clone turned up a few times. DNA of the CDR3: TGTGCCAGCAGGGGCCAGGGAGGCTACGAGCAGTACTTC. Translation gives CASRGQGGYEQYF. V usage is TRBV28 and J usage is TRBJ2-7, with a tentative D call TRBD2 (6 bases). The CDR3 extends over 13 amino acids. Trimming pared 6 bases from V and 3 bases from J, leaving 12 bases between. The germline V gene has CDR1 MDHEN and CDR2 SYDVKM.

CDR3 amino acids: CASNRGRKGYTF. Written as DNA, the CDR3 is TGTGCCAGTAACAGGGGGCGAAAGGGCTACACCTTC. The chain couples TRBV28 to TRBJ1-2, with TRBD1 matching over 9 bases. The CDR3 contains 12 residues. V lost 9 bases to trimming and J lost 8 bases; unmatched junction nucleotides: 7. Germline loops: CDR1 MDHEN, CDR2 SYDVKM.

The chain uses TRBV5-8 and TRBJ1-1, with TRBD1 as a possible D gene (6 bases). Trimming took 2 bases from V and 5 from J, leaving 10 bases between them. CDR1 is SGHTS and CDR2 is YDEGEE in the germline V gene. This CDR3 region has 13 residues. The CDR3 DNA reads TGTGCCAGCAGCTTTCAGGGGTGGACTGAAGCTTTCTTT. As protein: CASSFQGWTEAFF.